These T cell receptor beta chains were read from a single sample in a study of blood T cell repertoires in COVID-19. Repertoires were generated with immunoSEQ multiplex PCR, while TCRdb's copy carries only in-frame clones and drops some. The sample has approximately 230,000 clones, approximately 82% seen once. Sequenced input: peripheral blood. The receptors derive from a man older than 75 with acute or convalescent COVID-19. Each CDR3 is given with its conserved first and last residue. Each record gives: V gene, CDR3 protein.

TRBV27	CASSSQGYGNTIYF
TRBV6-5	CASTGGWARNQPQHF
TRBV24-1	CATSDYDRTTSGESLKQYF
TRBV20-1	CSASAGQAHNYGYTF
TRBV5-1	CASSIYEDTEAFF
TRBV4-2	CASSPEPSGNTIYF
TRBV5-4	CASSLAPLDNFATYEQYF
TRBV30	CAWSVPDYEQYF
TRBV3-1/TRBV3-2	CASSQESGRAGEQYF
TRBV5-4	CASSLGIIRDRDPVEQFF